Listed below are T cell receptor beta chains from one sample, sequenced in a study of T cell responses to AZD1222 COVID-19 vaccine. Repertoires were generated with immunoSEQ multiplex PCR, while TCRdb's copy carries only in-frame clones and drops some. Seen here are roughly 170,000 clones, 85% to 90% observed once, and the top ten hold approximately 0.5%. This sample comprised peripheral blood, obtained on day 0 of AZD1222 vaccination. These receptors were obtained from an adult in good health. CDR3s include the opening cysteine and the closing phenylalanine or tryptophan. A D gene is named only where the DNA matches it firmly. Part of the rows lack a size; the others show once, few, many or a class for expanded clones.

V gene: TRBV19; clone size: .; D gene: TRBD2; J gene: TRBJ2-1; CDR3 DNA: TGTGCCAGCAACACCCCTAGCGGGAGGGCCGATGAGCAGTTCTTC; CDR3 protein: CASNTPSGRADEQFF
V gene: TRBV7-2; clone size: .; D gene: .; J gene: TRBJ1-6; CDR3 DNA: TGTGCCAGCAGCTCCCGGGTCTCACCCCTCCACTTT; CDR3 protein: CASSSRVSPLHF
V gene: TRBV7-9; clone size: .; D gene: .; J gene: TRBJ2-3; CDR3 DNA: TGTGCCAGCAGCCAAGGGGTGGTTACGCAGTATTTT; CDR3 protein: CASSQGVVTQYF
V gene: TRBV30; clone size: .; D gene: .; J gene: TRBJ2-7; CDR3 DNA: TGTGCCTACCGATCCGGGACGGCTACCTACGAGCAGTACTTC; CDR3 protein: CAYRSGTATYEQYF
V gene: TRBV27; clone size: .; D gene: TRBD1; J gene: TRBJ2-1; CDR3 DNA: TGTGCCAGCAGTTCCCCGCTGACAGGGGGCGAGGGTTCCTACAATGAGCAGTTCTTC; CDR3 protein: CASSSPLTGGEGSYNEQFF
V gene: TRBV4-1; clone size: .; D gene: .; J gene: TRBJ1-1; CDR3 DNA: TGCGCCAGCAGCCCCCCTGGCGGGGGCACTGAAGCTTTCTTT; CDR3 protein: CASSPPGGGTEAFF
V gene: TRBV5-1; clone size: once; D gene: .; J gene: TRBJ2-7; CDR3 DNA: TGCGCCACCGCTCGGGGGGCCGGCTACGAGCAGTACTTC; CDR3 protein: CATARGAGYEQYF
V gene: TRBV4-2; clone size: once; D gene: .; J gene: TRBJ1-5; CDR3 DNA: TGTGCCAGCAGCCAAGATAGGACGATCAATCAGCCCCAGCATTTT; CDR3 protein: CASSQDRTINQPQHF
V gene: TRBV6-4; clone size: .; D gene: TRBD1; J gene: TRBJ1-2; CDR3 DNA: TGTGCCAGCAGTCCTACCGAGGGGGCCTATGGCTACACCTTC; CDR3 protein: CASSPTEGAYGYTF
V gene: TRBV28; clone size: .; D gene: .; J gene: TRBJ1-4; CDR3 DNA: TGTGCCAGCATCGGAAGGCAGGGTACTAATGAAAAACTGTTTTTT; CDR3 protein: CASIGRQGTNEKLFF
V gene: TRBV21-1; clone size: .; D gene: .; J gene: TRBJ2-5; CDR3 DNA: TGTGCCAGCAGCAAGGGGGAACAGGGGCGGACCCAGTACTTC; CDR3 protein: CASSKGEQGRTQYF
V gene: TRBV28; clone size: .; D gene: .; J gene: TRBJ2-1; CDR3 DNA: TGTGCCAGCAGTTTCCGACAGGGACTCTACAATGAGCAGTTCTTC; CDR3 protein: CASSFRQGLYNEQFF
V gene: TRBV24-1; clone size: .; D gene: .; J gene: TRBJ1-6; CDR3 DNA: TGTGCCACCAGTGACGGAGATCCGGGTGTCTCACCCCTCCACTTT; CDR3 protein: CATSDGDPGVSPLHF
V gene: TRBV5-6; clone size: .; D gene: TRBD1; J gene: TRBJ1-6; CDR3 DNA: TGTGCCAGCAGCTTAGACAGGGGGCTTGGTTCACCCCTCCACTTT; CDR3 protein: CASSLDRGLGSPLHF
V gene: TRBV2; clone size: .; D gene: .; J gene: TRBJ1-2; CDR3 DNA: TGTGCCAGCAGTGAAAGGGCCGTAGGCTATGGCTACACCTTC; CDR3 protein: CASSERAVGYGYTF
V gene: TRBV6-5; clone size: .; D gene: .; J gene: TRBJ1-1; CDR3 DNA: TGTGCCAGCAGTTCCTACCGTCCGGGGGCGAACACTGAAGCTTTCTTT; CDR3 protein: CASSSYRPGANTEAFF
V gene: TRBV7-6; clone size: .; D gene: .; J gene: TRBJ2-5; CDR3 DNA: TGTGCCAGCAGCTTAGCCGTGACAGCCAGCCAAGAGACCCAGTACTTC; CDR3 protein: CASSLAVTASQETQYF
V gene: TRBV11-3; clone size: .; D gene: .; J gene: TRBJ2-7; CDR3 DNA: TGTGCCAGCAGCTTAGGTGGGGAAGGGAACGAGCAGTACTTC; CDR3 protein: CASSLGGEGNEQYF
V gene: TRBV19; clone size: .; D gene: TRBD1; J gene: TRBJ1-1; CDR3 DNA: TGTGCCAGTAGTGTAGGACAGGGGAACACTGAAGCTTTCTTT; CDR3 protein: CASSVGQGNTEAFF
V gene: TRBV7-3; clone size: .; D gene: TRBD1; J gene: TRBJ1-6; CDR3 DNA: TGTGCCAGCAGCTTAGCCGCAGGGGGAAATTCACCCCTCCACTTT; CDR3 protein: CASSLAAGGNSPLHF
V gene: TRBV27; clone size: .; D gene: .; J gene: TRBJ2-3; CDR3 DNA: TGTGCCAGCAGTATTCCGCCAGATACGCAGTATTTT; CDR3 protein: CASSIPPDTQYF
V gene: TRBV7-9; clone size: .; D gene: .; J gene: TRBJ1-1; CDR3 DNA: TGTGCCAGCAGCCCTCAAGGGGCTATAAGCACTGAAGCTTTCTTT; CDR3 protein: CASSPQGAISTEAFF
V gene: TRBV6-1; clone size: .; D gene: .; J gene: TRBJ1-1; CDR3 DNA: TGTGCCAGCAGTGAAGTAGCAGGGTACACTGAAGCTTTCTTT; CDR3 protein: CASSEVAGYTEAFF
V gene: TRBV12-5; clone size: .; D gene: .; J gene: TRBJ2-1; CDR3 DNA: TGTGCTAGTGCTCAGACAGGAACCTACAATGAGCAGTTCTTC; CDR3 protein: CASAQTGTYNEQFF
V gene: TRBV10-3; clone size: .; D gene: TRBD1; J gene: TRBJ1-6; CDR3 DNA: TGTGCCATCAGTGAGGACAGGGGCCGGCATAATTCACCCCTCCACTTT; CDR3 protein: CAISEDRGRHNSPLHF
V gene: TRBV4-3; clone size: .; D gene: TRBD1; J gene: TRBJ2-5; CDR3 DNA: TGCGCCAGCAGCCAAGGGACAGGGGTTCAAGAGACCCAGTACTTC; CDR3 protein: CASSQGTGVQETQYF
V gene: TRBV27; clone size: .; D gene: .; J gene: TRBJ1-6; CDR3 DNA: TGTGCCAGCAACCCCGCGGGGGTGGTTTCACCCCTCCACTTT; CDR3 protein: CASNPAGVVSPLHF
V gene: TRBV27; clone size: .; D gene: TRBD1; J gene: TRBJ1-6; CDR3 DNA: TGTGCCAGCAGACAGGGGGCCAATTCACCCCTCCACTTT; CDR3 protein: CASRQGANSPLHF
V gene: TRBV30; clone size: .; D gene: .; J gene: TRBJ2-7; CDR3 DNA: TGTGCCTGGAGTCCGGGATACGAGCAGTACTTC; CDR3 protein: CAWSPGYEQYF
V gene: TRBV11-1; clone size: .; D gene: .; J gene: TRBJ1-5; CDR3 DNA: TGTGCCAGCAGCCAAGGGCAGGGAGGTCAGCCCCAGCATTTT; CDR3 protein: CASSQGQGGQPQHF
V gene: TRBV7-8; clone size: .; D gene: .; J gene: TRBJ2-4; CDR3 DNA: TGTGCCAGCAGCTCTATCACCGCGGGGAAAAACATTCAGTACTTC; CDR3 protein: CASSSITAGKNIQYF
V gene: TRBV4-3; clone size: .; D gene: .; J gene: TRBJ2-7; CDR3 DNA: TGCGCCAGCAGCCAAGATCGGTTTGGGCGCGAGCAGTACTTC; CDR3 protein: CASSQDRFGREQYF
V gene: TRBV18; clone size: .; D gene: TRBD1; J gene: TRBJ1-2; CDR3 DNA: TGTGCCAGCTCACCAGGGACAGGAGCTAACTATGGCTACACCTTC; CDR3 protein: CASSPGTGANYGYTF
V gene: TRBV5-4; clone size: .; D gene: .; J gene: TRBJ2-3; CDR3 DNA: TGTGCCAGCAGCTTGGGTCCGGCGGGGAGACTAGATTCCACAGATACGCAGTATTTT; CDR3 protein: CASSLGPAGRLDSTDTQYF
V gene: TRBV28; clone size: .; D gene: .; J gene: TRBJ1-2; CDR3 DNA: TGTGCCAGCAGTTTACAGGGTTTTGATGGCTACACCTTC; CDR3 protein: CASSLQGFDGYTF
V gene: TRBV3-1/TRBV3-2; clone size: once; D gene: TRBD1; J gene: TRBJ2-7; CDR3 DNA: TGTGCCAGCAGCCGCCCAGGGGGCGGGGCCTCCGAGCAGTACTTC; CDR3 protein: CASSRPGGGASEQYF
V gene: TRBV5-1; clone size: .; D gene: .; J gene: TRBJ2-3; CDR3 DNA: TGCGCCAGCAGCTTGGCCACAGATACGCAGTATTTT; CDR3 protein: CASSLATDTQYF